The clone carrying this T cell receptor (beta chain) has only one observation. CDR3 length: 14 residues. V was pared by 3 bases and J by 7 bases, with 13 bases between. CDR1 ENHRY and CDR2 SYGVKD come from the germline V gene. The data derive from a study of blood T cell repertoires in COVID-19. Whole-study context: PBMCs, B-cell-depleted T cells, or T cells were the source of the cDNA or gDNA that made up the material.

Those who participated ranged in age from roughly 18 to 90 years and resided in roughly 26 US areas. Generated by immunoSEQ multiplex PCR, the TCRdb table keeps only in-frame clones and is missing some. The sample lists nearly 300,000 clones; over 85% were seen once. The chain employs TRBV10-3 and TRBJ1-5; a weak D match, TRBD1 (6 bases). The sequence came from a woman aged 50 to 60 who had been exposed to COVID-19. Sequenced input: PBMCs or T cells enriched from blood (not recorded which). CDR3 DNA: TGTGCCATCAGTGAAGGGGGGGGCGGGCAGCCCCAGCATTTT. Translation gives CAISEGGGGQPQHF.